One sample yielded the 6 T cell receptor beta chains listed below, sequenced in a study of T-cell reconstitution after alpha-beta-depleted transplantation in children. As it was prepared, the TCRbeta library received unique molecular identifiers. Via MiXCR, TCRdb re-called the PCR reads, giving one row per CDR3 protein. The sample holds approximately 980,000 distinct CDR3 sequences, roughly 29% seen once. The sequencing here drew on PBMCs, mostly from graft donor cells, taken 360 days after TCRalphabeta/CD19-depleted stem cell transplant. All receptors derive from a boy in the first two years of life who had a stem cell transplant for SCID, so the T cells may come from the graft donor.

The table lists this clonotype with a few counts. The V call is TRBV5-1, the J call TRBJ2-7; 8 bases map to TRBD2. After removal of 1 base from V and 7 bases from J, the junction contained 10 bases not matched to a gene. Germline CDR1 is SGHRS and CDR2 is YFSETQ. The CDR3 spans 15 residues. The DNA of the CDR3 is TGCGCCAGCAGCTTGTCTCCGGGGGGGTACGGGGAGCAGTACTTC. This encodes CASSLSPGGYGEQYF.

This chain joins TRBV4-1 and TRBJ1-1; D remains unclear. Per the germline V gene, CDR1 is MGHRA and CDR2 is YSYEKL. Trimming stripped 3 bases from V and 2 bases from J, with 13 bases between. The CDR3 spans 15 residues. CDR3 region: CASSQSDMTNTEAFF. For the CDR3, the DNA is TGCGCCAGCAGCCAGAGTGACATGACAAACACTGAAGCTTTCTTT.

The chain carries TRBV20-1 and TRBJ2-1; 9 bases align to TRBD2. Germline CDR1 is DFQATT and CDR2 is SNEGSKA (reference sequence). V was clipped by 0 bases and J by 4 bases; unmatched bases: 7. This CDR3 has 16 amino acids. CDR3 nucleotides: TGCAGTGCTAGAGATAGCGGGGGAAGGTGGTACAATGAGCAGTTCTTC. It specifies CSARDSGGRWYNEQFF.

The chain joins TRBV9 to TRBJ2-7; D possibly uses TRBD1 or TRBD2 (5 bases each). CDR1 SGDLS and CDR2 YYNGEE come from the germline V gene. The CDR3 sequence is 13 residues long. Trimming took 4 bases from V and 7 from J, leaving 15 bases between them. CDR3: CASSSGASREQYF. DNA for the CDR3: TGTGCCAGCAGCTCCGGGGCGTCAAGAGAGCAGTACTTC.

The V and J genes are TRBV5-1 and TRBJ1-1; 10 nucleotides match TRBD1. The germline gives CDR1 SGHRS, CDR2 YFSETQ. The V and J ends lost 2 bases and 6 bases, in that order; junction bases with no gene match: 1. This CDR3 comprises 13 residues. CDR3 bases: TGCGCCAGCAGCTTTGGGACAGGGGCTGAAGCTTTCTTT. It specifies CASSFGTGAEAFF.

This clonotype has just a few counts. This chain uses TRBV7-3 with TRBJ1-1, with unresolved D. CDR1 SGHTA and CDR2 FQGTGA come from the germline V gene. The ends were cut back, 3 bases at V and 5 bases at J, with 13 bases in the middle. The CDR3 sequence is 14 residues long. The CDR3 reads CASSLWGSSTEAFF. The CDR3 bases are TGTGCCAGCAGCTTGTGGGGTAGTTCAACTGAAGCTTTCTTT. The entire variable domain, with the rest obtained from reference TRBV7-3 and TRBJ1-1, is as follows: GAGVSQTPSNKVTEKGKYVELRCDPISGHTALYWYRQSLGQGPEFLIYFQGTGAADDSGLPNDRFFAVRPEGSVSTLKIQRTERGDSAVYLCASSLWGSSTEAFFGQGTRLTVV.